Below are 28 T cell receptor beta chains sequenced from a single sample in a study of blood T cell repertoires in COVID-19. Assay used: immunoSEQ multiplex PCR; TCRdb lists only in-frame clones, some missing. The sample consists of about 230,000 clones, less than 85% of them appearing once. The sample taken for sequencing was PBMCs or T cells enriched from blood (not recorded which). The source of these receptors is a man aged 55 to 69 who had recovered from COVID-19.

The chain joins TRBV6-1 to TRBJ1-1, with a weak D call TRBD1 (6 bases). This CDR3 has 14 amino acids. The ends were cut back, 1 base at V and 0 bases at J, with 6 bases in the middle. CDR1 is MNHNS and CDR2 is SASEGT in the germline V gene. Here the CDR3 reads CASSEGTVNTEAFF. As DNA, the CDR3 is TGTGCCAGCAGTGAAGGGACAGTGAACACTGAAGCTTTCTTT.

The CDR3 is CASSSQQGSYGYTF. The CDR3 nucleotides read TGTGCCAGCAGCTCCCAACAGGGATCCTATGGCTACACCTTC. The J gene is TRBJ1-2, the V gene TRBV11-3; perhaps TRBD1 as D (6 bases). V lost 4 bases to trimming and J lost 4 bases, with 13 bases between them. Germline lookup yields CDR1 SGHNT and CDR2 YENEEA. The CDR3 is 14 amino acids. Drawing the rest from reference TRBV11-3 and TRBJ1-2, the complete variable domain is EAGVVQSPRYKIIEKKQPVAFWCNPISGHNTLYWYLQNLGQGPELLIRYENEEAVDDSQLPKDRFSAERLKGVDSTLKIQPAELGDSAVYLCASSSQQGSYGYTFGSGTRLTVV.

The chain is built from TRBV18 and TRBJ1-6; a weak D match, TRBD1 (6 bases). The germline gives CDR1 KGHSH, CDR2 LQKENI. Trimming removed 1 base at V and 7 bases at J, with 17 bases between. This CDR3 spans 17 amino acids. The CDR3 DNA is TGTGCCAGCTCACCACTATCAGGGGCTAGCAGGAATTCACCCCTCCACTTT. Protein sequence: CASSPLSGASRNSPLHF.

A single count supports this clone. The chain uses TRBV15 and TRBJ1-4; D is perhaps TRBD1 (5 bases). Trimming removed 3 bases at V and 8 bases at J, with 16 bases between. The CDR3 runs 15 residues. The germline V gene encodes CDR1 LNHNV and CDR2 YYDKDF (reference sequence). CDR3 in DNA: TGTGCCACCAGCAGTCACGGCATAGGGGAAGAAAAACTGTTTTTT. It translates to CATSSHGIGEEKLFF.

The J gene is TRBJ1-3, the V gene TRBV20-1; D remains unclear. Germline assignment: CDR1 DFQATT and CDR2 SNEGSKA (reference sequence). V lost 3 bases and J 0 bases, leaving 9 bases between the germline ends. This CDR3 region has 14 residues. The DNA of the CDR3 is TGCAGTGCTAGTACGGGGAACTCTGGAAACACCATATATTTT. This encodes CSASTGNSGNTIYF.

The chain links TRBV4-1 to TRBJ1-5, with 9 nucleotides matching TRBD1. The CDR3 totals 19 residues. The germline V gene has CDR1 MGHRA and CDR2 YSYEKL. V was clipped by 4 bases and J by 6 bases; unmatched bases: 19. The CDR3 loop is CASSPEPESPRTGVQPQHF. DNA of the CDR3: TGCGCCAGCAGCCCAGAACCTGAGTCGCCCCGGACAGGGGTTCAGCCCCAGCATTTT.

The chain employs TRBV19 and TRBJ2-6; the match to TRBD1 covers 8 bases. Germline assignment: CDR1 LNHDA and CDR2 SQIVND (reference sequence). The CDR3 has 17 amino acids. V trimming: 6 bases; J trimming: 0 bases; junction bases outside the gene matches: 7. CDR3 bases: TGTGCCAGTAGACTACTGACAGGGGACTCTGGGGCCAACGTCCTGACTTTC. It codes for CASRLLTGDSGANVLTF.

The CDR3 here is CASSYEPGTYGYTF. CDR3 nucleotide sequence: TGTGCCAGCAGTTACGAACCAGGGACTTATGGCTACACCTTC. The chain combines TRBV6-2 or TRBV6-3 with TRBJ1-2; D perhaps matches TRBD1 (5 bases). The CDR3 is made up of 14 amino acids. V was cut by 2 bases and J by 5 bases, with 12 bases left in between. Germline CDR1 reads MNHEY; CDR2 reads SVGEGT.

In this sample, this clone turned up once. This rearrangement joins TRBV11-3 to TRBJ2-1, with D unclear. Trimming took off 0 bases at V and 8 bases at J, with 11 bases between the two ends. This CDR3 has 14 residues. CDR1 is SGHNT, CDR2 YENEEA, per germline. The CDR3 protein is CASSLDRFSDEQFF. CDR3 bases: TGTGCCAGCAGCTTAGATCGATTCTCAGATGAGCAGTTCTTC.

The CDR3 loop is CASSHGLAATQETQYF. As DNA, the CDR3 is TGTGCCAGCAGCCATGGACTAGCGGCCACCCAAGAGACCCAGTACTTC. The chain has TRBV7-3 and TRBJ2-5; 10 bases are a match to TRBD2. The germline gives CDR1 SGHTA, CDR2 FQGTGA. V gave up 5 bases and J gave up 1 base; unmatched junction bases: 7. The CDR3 sequence is 16 residues long.

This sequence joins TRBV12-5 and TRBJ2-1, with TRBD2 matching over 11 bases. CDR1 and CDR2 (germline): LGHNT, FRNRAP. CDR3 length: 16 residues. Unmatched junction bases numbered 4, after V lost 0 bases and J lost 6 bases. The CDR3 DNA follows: TGTGCTAGTGGTTTGGTGGTAGCGGGGGGGCCCAATGAGCAGTTCTTC. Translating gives CASGLVVAGGPNEQFF. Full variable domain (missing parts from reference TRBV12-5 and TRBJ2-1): DARVTQTPRHKVTEMGQEVTMRCQPILGHNTVFWYRQTMMQGLELLAYFRNRAPLDDSGMPKDRFSAEMPDATLATLKIQPSEPRDSAVYFCASGLVVAGGPNEQFFGPGTRLTVL.

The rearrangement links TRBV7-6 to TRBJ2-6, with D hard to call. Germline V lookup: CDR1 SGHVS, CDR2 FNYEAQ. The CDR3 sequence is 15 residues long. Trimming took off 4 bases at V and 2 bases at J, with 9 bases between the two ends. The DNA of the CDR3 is TGTGCCAGCAGCTCAAACCTACCTGGGGCCAACGTCCTGACTTTC. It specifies CASSSNLPGANVLTF.

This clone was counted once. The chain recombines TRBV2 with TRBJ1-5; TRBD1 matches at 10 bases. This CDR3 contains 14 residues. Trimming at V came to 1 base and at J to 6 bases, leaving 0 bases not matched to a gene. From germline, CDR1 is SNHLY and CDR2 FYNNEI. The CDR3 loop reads CASSEGTGGQPQHF. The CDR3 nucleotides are TGTGCCAGCAGTGAAGGGACAGGGGGTCAGCCCCAGCATTTT.

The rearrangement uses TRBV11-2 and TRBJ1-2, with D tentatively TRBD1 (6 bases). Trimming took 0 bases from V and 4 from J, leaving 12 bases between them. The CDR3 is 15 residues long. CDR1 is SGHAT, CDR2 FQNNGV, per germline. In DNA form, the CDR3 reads TGTGCCAGCAGCTTAGACTCGGGACAAGTCTATGGCTACACCTTC. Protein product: CASSLDSGQVYGYTF. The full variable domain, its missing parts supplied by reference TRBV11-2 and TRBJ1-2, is EAGVAQSPRYKIIEKRQSVAFWCNPISGHATLYWYQQILGQGPKLLIQFQNNGVVDDSQLPKDRFSAERLKGVDSTLKIQPAKLEDSAVYLCASSLDSGQVYGYTFGSGTRLTVV.

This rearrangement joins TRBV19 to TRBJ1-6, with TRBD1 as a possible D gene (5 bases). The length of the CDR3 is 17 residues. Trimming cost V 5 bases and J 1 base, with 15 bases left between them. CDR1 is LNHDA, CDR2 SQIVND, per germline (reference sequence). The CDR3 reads CASSSTRVLSYNSPLHF. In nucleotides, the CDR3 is TGTGCCAGTAGTTCAACCAGGGTTCTTTCCTATAATTCACCCCTCCACTTT.

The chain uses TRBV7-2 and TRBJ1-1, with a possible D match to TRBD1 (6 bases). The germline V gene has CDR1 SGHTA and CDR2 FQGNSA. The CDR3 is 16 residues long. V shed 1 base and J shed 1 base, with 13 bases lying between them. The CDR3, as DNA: TGTGCCAGCAGCTTAGGGCCCTTGACAGGGAACACTGAAGCTTTCTTT. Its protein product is CASSLGPLTGNTEAFF.

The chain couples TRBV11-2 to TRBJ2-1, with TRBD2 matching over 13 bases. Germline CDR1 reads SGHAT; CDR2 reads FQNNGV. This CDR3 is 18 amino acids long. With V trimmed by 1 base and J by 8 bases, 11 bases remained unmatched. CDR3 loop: CASSLVWTSGGGKDEQFF. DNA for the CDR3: TGTGCCAGCAGCTTAGTATGGACTAGCGGGGGAGGGAAGGATGAGCAGTTCTTC.

CDR3 sequence (DNA): TGTGCCAGCAGCTCAACCGGGGGGAACAATGAGCAGTTCTTC. Its translation: CASSSTGGNNEQFF. The chain joins TRBV7-3 to TRBJ2-1; 7 bases match TRBD2. This CDR3 is 14 amino acids long. Germline V lookup: CDR1 SGHTA, CDR2 FQGTGA. The V and J ends lost 4 bases and 5 bases, in that order; junction bases with no gene match: 5.

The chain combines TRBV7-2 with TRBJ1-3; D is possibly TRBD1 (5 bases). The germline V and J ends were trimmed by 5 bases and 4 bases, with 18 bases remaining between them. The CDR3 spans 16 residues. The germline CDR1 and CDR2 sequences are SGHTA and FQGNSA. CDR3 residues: CASSPRVDTAGNTIYF. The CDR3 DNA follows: TGTGCCAGCAGCCCACGGGTGGACACCGCGGGAAACACCATATATTTT.

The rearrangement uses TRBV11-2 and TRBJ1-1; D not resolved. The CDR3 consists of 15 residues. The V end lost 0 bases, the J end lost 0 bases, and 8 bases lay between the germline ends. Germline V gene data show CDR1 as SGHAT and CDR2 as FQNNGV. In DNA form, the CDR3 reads TGTGCCAGCAGCTTAGATCCGGCGGTGAACACTGAAGCTTTCTTT. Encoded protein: CASSLDPAVNTEAFF.

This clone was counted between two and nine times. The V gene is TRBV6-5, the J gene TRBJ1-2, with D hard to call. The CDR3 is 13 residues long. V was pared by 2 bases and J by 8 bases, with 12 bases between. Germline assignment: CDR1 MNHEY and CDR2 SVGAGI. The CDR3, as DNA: TGTGCCAGCAGTTACGGTCAGGTCTCCGGCTACACCTTC. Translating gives CASSYGQVSGYTF.

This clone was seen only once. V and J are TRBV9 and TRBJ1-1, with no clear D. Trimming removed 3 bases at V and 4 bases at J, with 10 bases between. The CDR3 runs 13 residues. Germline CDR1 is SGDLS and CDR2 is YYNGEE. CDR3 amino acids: CASSDGEGTEAFF. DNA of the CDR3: TGTGCCAGCAGCGACGGGGAGGGCACTGAAGCTTTCTTT.

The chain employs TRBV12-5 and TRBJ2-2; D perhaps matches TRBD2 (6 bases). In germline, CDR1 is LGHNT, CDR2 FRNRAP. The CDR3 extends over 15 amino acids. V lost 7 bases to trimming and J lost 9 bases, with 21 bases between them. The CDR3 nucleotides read TGTGCTAGTGCCCCCAGGACCGCGGGGCTCCGGGAGCTGTTTTTT. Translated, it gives CASAPRTAGLRELFF.

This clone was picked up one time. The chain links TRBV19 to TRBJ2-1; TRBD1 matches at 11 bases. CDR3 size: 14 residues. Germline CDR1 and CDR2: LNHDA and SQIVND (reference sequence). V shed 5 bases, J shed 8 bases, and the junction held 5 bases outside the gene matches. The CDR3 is CASSAGQGAYEQFF. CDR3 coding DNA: TGTGCCAGTAGTGCAGGACAGGGGGCCTATGAGCAGTTCTTC.

The CDR3 is CASSLRQVSNTEAFF. CDR3 bases: TGTGCCAGCAGCCTCCGACAGGTATCGAACACTGAAGCTTTCTTT. This chain uses TRBV6-5 with TRBJ1-1, with D possibly matching TRBD1 (6 bases). Trimming took off 6 bases at V and 1 base at J, with 15 bases between the two ends. Germline CDR1 is MNHEY and CDR2 is SVGAGI. There are 15 residues in the CDR3.

The CDR3 spells CAISDRGGNQPQHF. The CDR3 nucleotides are TGTGCCATCTCGGACAGGGGCGGCAATCAGCCCCAGCATTTT. The chain combines TRBV19 with TRBJ1-5; 9 bases map to TRBD1. The CDR3 has 14 amino acids. The ends lost 10 bases at V and 2 bases at J; junction bases unmatched: 6. In germline, CDR1 is LNHDA, CDR2 SQIVND (reference sequence).

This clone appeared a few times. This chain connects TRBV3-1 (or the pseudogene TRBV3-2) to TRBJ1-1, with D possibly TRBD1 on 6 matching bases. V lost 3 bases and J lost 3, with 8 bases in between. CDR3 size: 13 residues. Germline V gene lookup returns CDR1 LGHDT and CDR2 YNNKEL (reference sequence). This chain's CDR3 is CASSQNRDTEAFF. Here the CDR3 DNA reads TGTGCCAGCAGCCAGAACAGGGACACTGAAGCTTTCTTT.

CDR3 loop: CASSQERLGRTGLGSSPLHF. The CDR3 DNA sequence: TGCGCCAGCAGCCAAGAGAGGCTTGGTCGGACAGGGCTCGGGTCTTCACCCCTCCACTTT. The J gene is TRBJ1-6, the V gene TRBV4-3; 8 positions match TRBD1. CDR3 size: 20 residues. V was clipped by 0 bases and J by 9 bases; unmatched bases: 19. Germline assignment: CDR1 LGHNA and CDR2 YSLEER.